This T cell receptor beta chain stems from a study of neurological immune-mediated disorders. The team produced cDNA through 5'RACE using 10-nucleotide random UMIs. TCRdb fed the 5' RACE reads into MiXCR, producing one record per CDR3 protein. The sample includes under 85,000 distinct CDR3 sequences, roughly 13% of them seen just once. General study points: The greatest degree of TCR clonal expansion was observed in HTLV-1-associated myelopathy, with the lowest in multiple sclerosis, below that of healthy controls.

This clonotype was seen at least ten times. Its target is not known. Looked up from germline, CDR1 is MDHEN and CDR2 is SYDVKM. The CDR3 has 15 amino acids. V lost 6 bases and J lost 1, with 15 bases in between. Sequencing was performed on PBMCs. This clonotype originated in a woman between 45 and 65 years old in good health. The J gene is TRBJ1-1, the V gene TRBV28, with D possibly matching TRBD1 (5 bases). DNA for the CDR3: TGTGCCAGCAGAAAGGCTGCAGGGTGGAACACTGAAGCTTTCTTT. Amino acids: CASRKAAGWNTEAFF.